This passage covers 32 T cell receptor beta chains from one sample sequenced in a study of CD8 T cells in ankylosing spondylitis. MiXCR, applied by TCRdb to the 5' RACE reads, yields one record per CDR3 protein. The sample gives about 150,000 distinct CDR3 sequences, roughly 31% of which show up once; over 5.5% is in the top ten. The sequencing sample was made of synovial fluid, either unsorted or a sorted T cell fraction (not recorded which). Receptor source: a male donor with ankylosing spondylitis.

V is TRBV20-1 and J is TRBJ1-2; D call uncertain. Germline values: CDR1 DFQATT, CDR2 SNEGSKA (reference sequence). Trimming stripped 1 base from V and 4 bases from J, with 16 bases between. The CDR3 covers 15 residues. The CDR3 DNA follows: TGCAGTGCTAGAGGGAGCTCCTCCTTAATCTATGGCTACACCTTC. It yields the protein CSARGSSSLIYGYTF.

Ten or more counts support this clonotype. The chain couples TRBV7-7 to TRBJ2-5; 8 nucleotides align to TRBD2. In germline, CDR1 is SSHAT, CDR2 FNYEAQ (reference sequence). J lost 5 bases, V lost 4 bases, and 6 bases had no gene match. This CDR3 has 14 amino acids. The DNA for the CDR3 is TGTGCCAGCAGCTCTGGGACTAGTCGGGAGACCCAGTACTTC. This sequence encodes CASSSGTSRETQYF.

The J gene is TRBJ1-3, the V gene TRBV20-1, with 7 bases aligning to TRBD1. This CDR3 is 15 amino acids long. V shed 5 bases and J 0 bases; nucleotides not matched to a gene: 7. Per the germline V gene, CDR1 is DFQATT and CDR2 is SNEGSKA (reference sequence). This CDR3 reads CSASRGLLSGNTIYF. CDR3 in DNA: TGCAGTGCTTCCAGGGGGTTGCTCTCTGGAAACACCATATATTTT.

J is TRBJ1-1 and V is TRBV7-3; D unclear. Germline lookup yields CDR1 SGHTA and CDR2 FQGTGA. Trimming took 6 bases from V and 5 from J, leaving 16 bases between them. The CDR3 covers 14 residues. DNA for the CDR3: TGTGCCAGCAGTTCGACCGGGTGGGATACTGAAGCTTTCTTT. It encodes CASSSTGWDTEAFF.

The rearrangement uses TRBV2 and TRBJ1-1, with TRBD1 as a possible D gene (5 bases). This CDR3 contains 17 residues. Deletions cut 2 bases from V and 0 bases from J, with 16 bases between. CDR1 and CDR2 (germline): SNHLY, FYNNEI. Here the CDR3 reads CASSESQGTTMNTEAFF. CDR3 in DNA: TGTGCCAGCAGTGAATCGCAGGGAACAACTATGAACACTGAAGCTTTCTTT.

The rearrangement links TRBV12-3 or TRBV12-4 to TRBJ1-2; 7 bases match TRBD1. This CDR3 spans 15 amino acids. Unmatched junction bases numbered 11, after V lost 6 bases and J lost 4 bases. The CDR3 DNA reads TGTGCCAGCAGCCCCCAAGGGGGCAGCCGCTATGGCTACACCTTC. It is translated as CASSPQGGSRYGYTF.

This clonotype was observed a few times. The CDR3 is CASSVTGVKTNEKLFF. For the CDR3, the DNA is TGTGCCAGTAGTGTGACAGGGGTGAAGACTAATGAAAAACTGTTTTTT. The J gene is TRBJ1-4, the V gene TRBV19; 8 bases match TRBD1. The CDR3 has 16 amino acids. The junction had 7 bases not matched to a gene; V was cut back by 5 bases and J by 2 bases. CDR1 LNHDA and CDR2 SQIVND come from the germline V gene (reference sequence).

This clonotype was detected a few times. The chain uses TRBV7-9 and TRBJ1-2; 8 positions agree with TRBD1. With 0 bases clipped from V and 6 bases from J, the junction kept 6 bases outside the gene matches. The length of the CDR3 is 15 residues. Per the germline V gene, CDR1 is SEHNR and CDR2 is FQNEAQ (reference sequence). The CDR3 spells CASSLAQTGVDGYTF. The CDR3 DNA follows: TGTGCCAGCAGCTTAGCGCAGACAGGGGTAGATGGCTACACCTTC.

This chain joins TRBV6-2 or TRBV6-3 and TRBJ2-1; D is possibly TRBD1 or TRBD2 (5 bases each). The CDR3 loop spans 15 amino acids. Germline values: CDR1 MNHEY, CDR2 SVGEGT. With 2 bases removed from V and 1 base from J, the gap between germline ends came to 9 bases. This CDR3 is CASSYIGTSYNEQFF. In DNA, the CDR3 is TGTGCCAGCAGTTACATTGGGACGTCCTACAATGAGCAGTTCTTC.

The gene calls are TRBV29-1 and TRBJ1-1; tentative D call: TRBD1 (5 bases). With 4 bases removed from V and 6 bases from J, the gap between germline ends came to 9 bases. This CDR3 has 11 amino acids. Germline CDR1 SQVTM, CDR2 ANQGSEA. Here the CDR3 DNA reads TGCAGCGTTGTAGGGGCCGCTGAAGCTTTCTTT. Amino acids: CSVVGAAEAFF.

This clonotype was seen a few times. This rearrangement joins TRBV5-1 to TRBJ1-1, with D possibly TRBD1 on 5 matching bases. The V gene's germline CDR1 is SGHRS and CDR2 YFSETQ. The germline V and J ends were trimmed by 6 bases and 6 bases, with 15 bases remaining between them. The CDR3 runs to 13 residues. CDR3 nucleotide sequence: TGCGCCAGCAAGCTATTCGGGGACTCTGAAGCTTTCTTT. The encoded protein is CASKLFGDSEAFF.

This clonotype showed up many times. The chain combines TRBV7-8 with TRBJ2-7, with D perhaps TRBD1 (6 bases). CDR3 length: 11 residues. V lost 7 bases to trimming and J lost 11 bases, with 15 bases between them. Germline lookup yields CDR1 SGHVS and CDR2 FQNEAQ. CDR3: CASTTDRLKYF. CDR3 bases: TGTGCCAGCACCACTGACAGGCTGAAGTACTTC. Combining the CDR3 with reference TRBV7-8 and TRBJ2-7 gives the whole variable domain GAGVSQSPRYKVAKRGQDVALRCDPISGHVSLFWYQQALGQGPEFLTYFQNEAQLDKSGLPSDRFFAERPEGSVSTLKIQRTQQEDSAVYLCASTTDRLKYFGPGTRLTVT.

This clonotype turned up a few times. The CDR3 loop is CASSGETVGTEAFF. The DNA of the CDR3 is TGTGCCAGCAGCGGAGAGACGGTGGGGACTGAAGCTTTCTTT. The chain joins TRBV9 to TRBJ1-1, with unresolved D. V was clipped by 3 bases and J by 5 bases, with 14 bases between them. CDR1 is SGDLS, CDR2 YYNGEE, per germline. There are 14 residues in the CDR3.

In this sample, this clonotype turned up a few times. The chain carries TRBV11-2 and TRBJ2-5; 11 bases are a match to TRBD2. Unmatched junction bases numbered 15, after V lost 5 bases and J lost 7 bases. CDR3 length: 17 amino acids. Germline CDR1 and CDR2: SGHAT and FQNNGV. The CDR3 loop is CASSRGQGDSGRVTQYF. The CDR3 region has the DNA TGTGCCAGCAGCAGAGGACAGGGCGATAGCGGGAGGGTGACCCAGTACTTC.

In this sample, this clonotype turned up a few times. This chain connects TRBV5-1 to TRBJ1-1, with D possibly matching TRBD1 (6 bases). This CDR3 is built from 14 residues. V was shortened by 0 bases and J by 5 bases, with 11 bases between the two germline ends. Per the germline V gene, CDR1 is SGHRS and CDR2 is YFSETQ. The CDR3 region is CASSLDREGTEAFF. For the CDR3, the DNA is TGCGCCAGCAGCTTGGACAGGGAGGGAACTGAAGCTTTCTTT.

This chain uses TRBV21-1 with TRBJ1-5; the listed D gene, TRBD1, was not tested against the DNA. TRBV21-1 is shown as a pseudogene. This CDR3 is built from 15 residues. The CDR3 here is CASSNEGRGNQPQHF. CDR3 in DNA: TGTGCCAGCAGCAACGAGGGGCGCGGTAATCAGCCCCAGCATTTT.

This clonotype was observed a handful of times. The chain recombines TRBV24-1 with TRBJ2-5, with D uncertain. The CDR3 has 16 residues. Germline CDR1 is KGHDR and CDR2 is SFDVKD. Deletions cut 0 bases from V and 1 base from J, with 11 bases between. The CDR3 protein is CATSDLRRTTQETQYF. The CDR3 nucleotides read TGTGCCACCAGTGATTTGAGAAGAACGACCCAAGAGACCCAGTACTTC.

The CDR3 nucleotides are TGCGCCAGCAGCCCCCTATGGCCTGGTAATGAAAAACTGTTTTTT. Its translation is CASSPLWPGNEKLFF. The chain combines TRBV5-1 with TRBJ1-4, with unresolved D. Germline loops: CDR1 SGHRS, CDR2 YFSETQ. This CDR3 is 15 amino acids long. Trimming cost V 4 bases and J 4 bases, with 14 bases left between them. The full variable domain, in which reference TRBV5-1 and TRBJ1-4 provide the parts outside the CDR3, is KAGVTQTPRYLIKTRGQQVTLSCSPISGHRSVSWYQQTPGQGLQFLFEYFSETQRNKGNFPGRFSGRQFSNSRSEMNVSTLELGDSALYLCASSPLWPGNEKLFFGSGTQLSVL.

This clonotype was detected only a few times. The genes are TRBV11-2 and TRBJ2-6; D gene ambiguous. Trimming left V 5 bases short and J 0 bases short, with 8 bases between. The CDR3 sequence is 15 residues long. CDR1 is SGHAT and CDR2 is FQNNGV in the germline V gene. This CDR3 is CASSPSNSGANVLTF. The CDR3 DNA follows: TGTGCCAGCAGCCCATCCAACTCTGGGGCCAACGTCCTGACTTTC.

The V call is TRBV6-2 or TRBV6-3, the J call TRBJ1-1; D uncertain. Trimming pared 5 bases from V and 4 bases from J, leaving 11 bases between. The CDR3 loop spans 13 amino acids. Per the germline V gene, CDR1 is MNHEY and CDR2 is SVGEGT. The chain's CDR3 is CASSIWTGTEAFF. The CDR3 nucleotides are TGTGCCAGCAGTATATGGACGGGCACTGAAGCTTTCTTT.

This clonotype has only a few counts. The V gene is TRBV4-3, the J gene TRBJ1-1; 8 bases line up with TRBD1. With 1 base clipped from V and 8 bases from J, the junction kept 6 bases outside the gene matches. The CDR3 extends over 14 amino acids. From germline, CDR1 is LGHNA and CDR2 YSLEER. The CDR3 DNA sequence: TGCGCCAGCAGCCAAGGTCCCCGGGACAGGGAAGCTTTCTTT. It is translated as CASSQGPRDREAFF.

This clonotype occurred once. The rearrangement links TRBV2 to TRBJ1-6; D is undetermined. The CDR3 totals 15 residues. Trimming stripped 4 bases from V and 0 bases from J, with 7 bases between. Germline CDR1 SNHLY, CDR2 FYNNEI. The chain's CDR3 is CASSAGVSYNSPLHF. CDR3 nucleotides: TGTGCCAGCAGTGCGGGTGTCTCCTATAATTCACCCCTCCACTTT.

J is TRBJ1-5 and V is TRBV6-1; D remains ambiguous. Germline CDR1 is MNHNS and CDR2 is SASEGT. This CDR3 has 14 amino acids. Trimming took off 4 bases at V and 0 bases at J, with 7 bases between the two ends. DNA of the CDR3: TGTGCCAGCAGTGCGGAGATTAGCAATCAGCCCCAGCATTTT. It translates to CASSAEISNQPQHF.

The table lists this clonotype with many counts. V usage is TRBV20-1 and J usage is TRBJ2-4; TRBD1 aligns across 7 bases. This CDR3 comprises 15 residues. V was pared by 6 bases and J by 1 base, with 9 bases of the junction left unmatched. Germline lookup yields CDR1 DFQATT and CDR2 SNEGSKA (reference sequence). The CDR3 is CSASTGKGAKNIQYF. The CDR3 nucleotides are TGCAGTGCGTCGACAGGGAAGGGGGCCAAAAACATTCAGTACTTC.

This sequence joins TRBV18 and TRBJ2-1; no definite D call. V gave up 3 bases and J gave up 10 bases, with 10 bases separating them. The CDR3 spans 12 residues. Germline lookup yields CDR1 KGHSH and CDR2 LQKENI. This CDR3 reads CASSPRPNEQFF. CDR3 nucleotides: TGTGCCAGCTCACCTAGACCTAACGAGCAGTTCTTC.

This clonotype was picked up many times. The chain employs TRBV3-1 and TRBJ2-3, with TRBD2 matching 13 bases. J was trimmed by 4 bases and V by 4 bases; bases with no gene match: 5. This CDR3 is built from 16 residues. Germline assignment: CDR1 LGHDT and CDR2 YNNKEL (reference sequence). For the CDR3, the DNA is TGTGCCAGCAGCCTACTAGCGGGGGGGCGATCAGATACGCAGTATTTT. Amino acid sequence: CASSLLAGGRSDTQYF.

CDR3 protein: CASSLGPNQPQHF. In nucleotides, the CDR3 is TGCGCCAGCAGCTTAGGGCCCAATCAGCCCCAGCATTTT. The V and J genes are TRBV5-1 and TRBJ1-5; D ambiguous. The CDR3 loop spans 13 amino acids. The V gene's germline CDR1 is SGHRS and CDR2 YFSETQ. V was cut by 2 bases and J by 3 bases, with 6 bases left in between.

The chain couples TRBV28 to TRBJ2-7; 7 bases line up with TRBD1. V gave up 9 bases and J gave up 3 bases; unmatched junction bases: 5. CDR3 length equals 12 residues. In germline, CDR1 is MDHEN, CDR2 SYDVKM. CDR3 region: CASWDRDYEQYF. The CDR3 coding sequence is TGTGCCAGTTGGGACAGAGACTACGAGCAGTACTTC.

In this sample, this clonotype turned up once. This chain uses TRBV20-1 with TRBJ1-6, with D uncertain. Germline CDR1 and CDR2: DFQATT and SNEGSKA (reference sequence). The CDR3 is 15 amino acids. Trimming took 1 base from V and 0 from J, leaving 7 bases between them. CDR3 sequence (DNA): TGCAGTGCTAGAGGGTCGGGCTCCTATAATTCACCCCTCCACTTT. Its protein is CSARGSGSYNSPLHF.

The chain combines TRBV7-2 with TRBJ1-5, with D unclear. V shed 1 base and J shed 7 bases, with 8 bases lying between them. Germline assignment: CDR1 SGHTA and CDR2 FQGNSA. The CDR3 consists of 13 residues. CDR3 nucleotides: TGTGCCAGCAGCTTAGGGTTTGGGCAGCCCCAGCATTTT. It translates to CASSLGFGQPQHF.

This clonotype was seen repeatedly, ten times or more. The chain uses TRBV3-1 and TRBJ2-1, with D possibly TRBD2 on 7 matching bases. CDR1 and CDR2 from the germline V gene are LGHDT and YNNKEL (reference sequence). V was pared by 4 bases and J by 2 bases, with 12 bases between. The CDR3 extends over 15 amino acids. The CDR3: CASSLGGAPYNEQFF. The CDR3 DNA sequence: TGTGCCAGCAGCCTGGGGGGGGCCCCCTACAATGAGCAGTTCTTC.

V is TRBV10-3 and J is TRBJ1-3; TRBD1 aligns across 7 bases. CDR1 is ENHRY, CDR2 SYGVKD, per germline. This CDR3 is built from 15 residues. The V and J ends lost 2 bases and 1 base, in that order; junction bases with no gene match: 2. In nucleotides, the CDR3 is TGTGCCATCAGTGAGCGACAGGGATCTGGAAACACCATATATTTT. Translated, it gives CAISERQGSGNTIYF.